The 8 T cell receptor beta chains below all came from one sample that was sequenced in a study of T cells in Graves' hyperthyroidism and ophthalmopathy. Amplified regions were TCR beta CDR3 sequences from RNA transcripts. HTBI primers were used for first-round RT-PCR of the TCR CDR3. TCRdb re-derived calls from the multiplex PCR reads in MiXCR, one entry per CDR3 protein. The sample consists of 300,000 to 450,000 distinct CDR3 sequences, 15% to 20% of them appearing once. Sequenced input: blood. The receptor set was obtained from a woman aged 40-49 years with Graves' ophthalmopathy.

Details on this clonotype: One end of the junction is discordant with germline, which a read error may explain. Here the CDR3 reads CASMTGVYGYSF. CDR3 DNA sequence: TGTGCCAGCATGACAGGGGTCTATGGCTACAGCTTC. The rearrangement links TRBV6-1 to TRBJ1-2; 8 nucleotides agree with TRBD1. CDR3 length: 12 residues. Germline lookup yields CDR1 MNHNS and CDR2 SASEGT.

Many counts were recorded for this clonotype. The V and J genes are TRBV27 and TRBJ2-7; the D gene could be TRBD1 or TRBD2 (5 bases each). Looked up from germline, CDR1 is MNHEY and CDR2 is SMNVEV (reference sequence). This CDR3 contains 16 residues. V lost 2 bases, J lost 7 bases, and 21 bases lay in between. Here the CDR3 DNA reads TGTGCCAGCAGTTTAATAGCCGGTCAGGGAGATAGTGAGCAGTACTTC. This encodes CASSLIAGQGDSEQYF.

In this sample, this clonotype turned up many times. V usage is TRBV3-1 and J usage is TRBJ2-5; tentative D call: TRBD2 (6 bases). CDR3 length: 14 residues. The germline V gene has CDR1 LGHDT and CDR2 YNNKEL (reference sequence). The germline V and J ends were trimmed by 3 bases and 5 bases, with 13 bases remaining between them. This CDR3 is CASSHRVGGETQYF. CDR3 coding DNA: TGTGCCAGCAGCCACCGGGTGGGAGGCGAGACCCAGTACTTC.

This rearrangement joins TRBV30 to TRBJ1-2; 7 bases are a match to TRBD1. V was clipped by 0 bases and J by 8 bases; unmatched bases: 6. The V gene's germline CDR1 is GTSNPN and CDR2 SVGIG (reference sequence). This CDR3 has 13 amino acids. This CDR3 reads CAWSVRQGQGYTF. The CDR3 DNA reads TGTGCCTGGAGTGTACGACAGGGTCAGGGCTACACCTTC.

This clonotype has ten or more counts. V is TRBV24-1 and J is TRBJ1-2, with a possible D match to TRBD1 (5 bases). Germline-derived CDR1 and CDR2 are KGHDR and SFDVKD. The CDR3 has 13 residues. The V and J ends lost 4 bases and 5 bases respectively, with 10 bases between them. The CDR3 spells CATSDPQVYGYTF. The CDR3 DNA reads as TGTGCCACCAGTGACCCACAGGTATATGGCTACACCTTC.

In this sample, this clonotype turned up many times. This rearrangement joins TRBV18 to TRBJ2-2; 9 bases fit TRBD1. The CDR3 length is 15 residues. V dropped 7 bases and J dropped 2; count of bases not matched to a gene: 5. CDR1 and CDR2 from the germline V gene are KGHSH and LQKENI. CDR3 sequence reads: CASLRTGANTGELFF. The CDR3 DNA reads TGTGCCAGCTTACGGACAGGGGCTAACACCGGGGAGCTGTTTTTT. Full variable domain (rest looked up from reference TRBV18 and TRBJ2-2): NAGVMQNPRHLVRRRGQEARLRCSPMKGHSHVYWYRQLPEEGLKFMVYLQKENIIDESGMPKERFSAEFPKEGPSILRIQQVVRGDSAAYFCASLRTGANTGELFFGEGSRLTVL.

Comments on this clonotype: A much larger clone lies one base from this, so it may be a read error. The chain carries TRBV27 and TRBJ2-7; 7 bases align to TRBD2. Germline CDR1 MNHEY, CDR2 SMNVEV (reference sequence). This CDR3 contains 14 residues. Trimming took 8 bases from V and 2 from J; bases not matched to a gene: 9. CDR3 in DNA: TGTGCCAGCCGCCAGCGGGACTCGCCCTACGAGCAGTACTTC. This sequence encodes CASRQRDSPYEQYF.

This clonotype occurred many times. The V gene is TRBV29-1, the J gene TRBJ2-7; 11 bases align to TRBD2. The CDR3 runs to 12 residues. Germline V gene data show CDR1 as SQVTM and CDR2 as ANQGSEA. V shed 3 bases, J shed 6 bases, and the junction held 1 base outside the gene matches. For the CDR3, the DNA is TGCAGCGTTGACGGACTAGCGGGCGAGCAGTACTTC. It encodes CSVDGLAGEQYF.